One and the same sample provided the 30 T cell receptor beta chains below, sequenced in a study of T cell repertoires in cytomegalovirus infection (dated by TCRdb to about 2019). The treatment or condition label for this specimen denotes: in vitro stimulation with specific CMV peptide epitopes to enrich CMV-specific T cells. The sample was run on an Illumina HiSeq 1500. TCRdb reprocessing: public reads trimmed at Q25 with fastp, clones called with MiXCR, in-frame beta chains kept. CDR3 protein duplicates are merged, each entry listing the most common genes and DNA. The sample includes 700,000 to 900,000 distinct CDR3 sequences, with almost 30% observed a single time. 10% to 15% of the sample comes from the top ten. Their target antigens are unknown. Here the sequenced sample was cultured CD8+ T cells from PBMCs, taken from culture after CMV antigen stimulation. These receptors were obtained from a human donor in good health (CMV status not recorded). Some clones in this sample may be carry-over from other donors' samples.

This clonotype was seen at least ten times. In DNA form, the CDR3 reads TGTGCCAGCTATTATTTTCGACAGGAGCCCAACTCCTATGGCTACACCTTC. Its translation is CASYYFRQEPNSYGYTF. J is TRBJ1-2 and V is TRBV28; a weak D match, TRBD1 (6 bases). Germline CDR1 reads MDHEN; CDR2 reads SYDVKM. The CDR3 covers 17 residues. The germline V and J ends were trimmed by 8 bases and 4 bases, with 26 bases remaining between them.

The gene calls are TRBV7-8 and TRBJ2-2; 7 nucleotides match TRBD1. Germline lookup yields CDR1 SGHVS and CDR2 FQNEAQ. The ends lost 11 bases at V and 6 bases at J; junction bases unmatched: 6. The CDR3 contains 12 residues. CDR3 sequence (DNA): TGTGCCGGTTCCGGACAGGCCGGGGAGCTGTTTTTT. It translates to CAGSGQAGELFF.

V usage is TRBV4-1 and J usage is TRBJ2-7; D unclear. Trimming took off 0 bases at V and 2 bases at J, with 11 bases between the two ends. CDR1 and CDR2 (germline): MGHRA, YSYEKL. The CDR3 has 15 residues. DNA for the CDR3: TGCGCCAGCAGCCAAGAAAGGACCCCCACCTACGAGCAGTACTTC. Translation: CASSQERTPTYEQYF.

This clonotype was counted a few times. The chain is built from TRBV27 and TRBJ2-5, with a possible D match to TRBD1 (6 bases). Between the trimmed V and J ends, which lost 5 bases and 0 bases, there was a span of 13 bases. Germline V gives CDR1 MNHEY, CDR2 SMNVEV (reference sequence). This CDR3 is 15 amino acids long. CDR3 coding DNA: TGTGCCAGCAGTCCCTACCGGACAGACCAAGAGACCCAGTACTTC. Its translation is CASSPYRTDQETQYF.

The chain combines TRBV12-5 with TRBJ1-1; 9 nucleotides align to TRBD1. This CDR3 is built from 16 residues. Per germline, CDR1 LGHNT and CDR2 FRNRAP. V dropped 2 bases and J dropped 3; count of bases not matched to a gene: 7. The CDR3, as DNA: TGTGCTAGTGGTTTGACCTTGACAGGGGGTCACACTGAAGCTTTCTTT. Its protein product is CASGLTLTGGHTEAFF.

This clonotype was counted only a few times. The chain is built from TRBV11-2 and TRBJ1-6, with 7 bases fitting TRBD1. The CDR3 has 18 residues. CDR1 and CDR2 (germline): SGHAT, FQNNGV. The J segment lost 0 bases and the V segment lost 5 bases, leaving 10 bases of the junction unmatched. CDR3 DNA sequence: TGTGCCAGCAGCCCCCTTGGACAGGCCGCCTCCTATAATTCACCCCTCCACTTT. This sequence encodes CASSPLGQAASYNSPLHF.

This chain joins TRBV12-5 and TRBJ2-1; 8 nucleotides agree with TRBD1. Germline CDR1 LGHNT, CDR2 FRNRAP. CDR3 length: 17 amino acids. Unmatched junction bases numbered 5, after V lost 0 bases and J lost 1 base. The CDR3 region is CASGLVFDRGSYNEQFF. CDR3 DNA sequence: TGTGCTAGTGGTTTGGTATTTGACAGGGGTTCCTACAATGAGCAGTTCTTC.

V is TRBV20-1 and J is TRBJ2-7; D remains ambiguous. This CDR3 spans 12 amino acids. The V end lost 3 bases, the J end lost 5 bases, and 11 bases lay between the germline ends. CDR1 and CDR2 (germline): DFQATT, SNEGSKA (reference sequence). CDR3 DNA: TGCAGTGCTAGGATCGTTGCCCACGAGCAGTACTTC. This translates into CSARIVAHEQYF.

As regards this clonotype: This sequence may be a read error, since a much larger clone differs from it by one base. The chain joins TRBV7-8 to TRBJ1-2, with TRBD1 matching over 8 bases. CDR1 is SGHVS, CDR2 FQNEAQ, per germline. The CDR3 has 14 amino acids. This CDR3 is CVSSPRDRSYGYTF. The DNA of the CDR3 is TGTGTCAGCAGCCCCCGGGACAGGTCCTATGGCTACACCTTC.

This clonotype was recorded at least ten times. The genes are TRBV13 and TRBJ2-3; 8 positions match TRBD2. Germline V gene lookup returns CDR1 PRHDT and CDR2 FYEKMQ (reference sequence). J lost 0 bases, V lost 5 bases, and 10 bases had no gene match. The CDR3 runs to 17 residues. In nucleotides, the CDR3 is TGTGCCAGCAGCCCCCCCGGGGGGGACTCTAGCACAGATACGCAGTATTTT. It translates to CASSPPGGDSSTDTQYF.

A few counts support this clonotype. The chain combines TRBV19 with TRBJ1-1, with D possibly being TRBD1 (5 bases). Trimming stripped 9 bases from V and 0 bases from J, with 11 bases between. CDR1 and CDR2 from the germline V gene are LNHDA and SQIVND (reference sequence). This CDR3 contains 13 residues. In DNA, the CDR3 is TGTGCCAGCCAGGCAGGGATGAACACTGAAGCTTTCTTT. Its protein product is CASQAGMNTEAFF.

This clonotype was seen a handful of times. The chain recombines TRBV12-3 or TRBV12-4 with TRBJ1-5; D remains unclear. This CDR3 spans 13 amino acids. Trimming stripped 5 bases from V and 7 bases from J, with 12 bases between. The CDR3 nucleotides are TGTGCCAGCAGTGAGGATGGATGGCAGCCCCAGCATTTT. Encoded protein: CASSEDGWQPQHF.

This clonotype was seen ten or more times. CDR3 in DNA: TGTGCCAGCAGCCCCGGGACAGTCACTGAAAAACTGTTTTTT. Amino acid sequence: CASSPGTVTEKLFF. This chain joins TRBV7-2 and TRBJ1-4; 7 bases align to TRBD1. The V gene end was trimmed by 5 bases and the J gene end by 7 bases; junction bases not matched to a gene: 7. Germline V lookup: CDR1 SGHTA, CDR2 FQGNSA. This CDR3 region has 14 residues.

This clonotype was observed a few times. One end of the junction does not line up with germline, which may come from a read error. J is TRBJ2-1 and V is TRBV6-6; D is possibly TRBD2 (6 bases). The CDR3 runs to 15 residues. Germline CDR1 and CDR2: MNHNY and SVGAGI (reference sequence). In nucleotides, the CDR3 is TGTGCCAGCAGTCACTCGGGGGAATTCTACAATGAGCAGTTCTTC. Its protein is CASSHSGEFYNEQFF.

The V and J genes are TRBV6-2 or TRBV6-3 and TRBJ2-7; D gene unclear. Looked up from germline, CDR1 is MNHEY and CDR2 is SVGEGT. The ends were cut back, 2 bases at V and 4 bases at J, with 15 bases in the middle. This CDR3 region has 15 residues. CDR3 in DNA: TGTGCCAGCAGTTACGGCGGATATGAAGGATACGAGCAGTACGTC. Translated: CASSYGGYEGYEQYV.

This clonotype was counted once. The CDR3 loop reads CASPELRFEQFF. In DNA form, the CDR3 reads TGTGCCAGCCCTGAACTCCGCTTTGAGCAGTTCTTC. The chain couples TRBV18 to TRBJ2-1; no clear D gene. The CDR3 contains 12 residues. V was shortened by 8 bases and J by 9 bases, with 14 bases between the two germline ends. In germline, CDR1 is KGHSH, CDR2 LQKENI.

This clonotype has only a few counts. CDR3 sequence reads: CASSYPYRGQETQYF. CDR3 bases: TGTGCCAGCAGTTACCCCTATCGGGGCCAAGAGACCCAGTACTTC. This sequence joins TRBV6-2 or TRBV6-3 and TRBJ2-5; D perhaps matches TRBD2 (5 bases). Per germline, CDR1 MNHEY and CDR2 SVGEGT. V was shortened by 2 bases and J by 1 base, with 11 bases between the two germline ends. The CDR3 sequence is 15 residues long.

Only a few counts were recorded for this clonotype. CDR3 nucleotide sequence: TGCAGCGTTGATGCCGGCGAGACAGGGGAAAATGGCTACACCTTC. Amino acids: CSVDAGETGENGYTF. The J gene is TRBJ1-2, the V gene TRBV29-1; 8 nucleotides line up with TRBD1. V shed 3 bases, J shed 6 bases, and the junction held 12 bases outside the gene matches. The CDR3 is 15 amino acids. The germline V gene has CDR1 SQVTM and CDR2 ANQGSEA.

This clonotype was counted a few times. The gene calls are TRBV7-8 and TRBJ1-6, with D tentatively TRBD1 (5 bases). The V end lost 6 bases, the J end lost 0 bases, and 12 bases lay between the germline ends. There are 16 residues in the CDR3. Germline V gene data show CDR1 as SGHVS and CDR2 as FQNEAQ. The CDR3 loop is CASRYRPSSYNSPLHF. CDR3 nucleotide sequence: TGTGCCAGCAGGTACAGGCCTAGCTCCTATAATTCACCCCTCCACTTT.

This chain links TRBV7-9 with TRBJ1-2; possibly TRBD1 for D (5 bases). CDR3 length: 16 amino acids. V lost 2 bases and J 3 bases, leaving 16 bases between the germline ends. The germline V gene encodes CDR1 SEHNR and CDR2 FQNEAQ (reference sequence). The CDR3 bases are TGTGCCAGCAGCTTAACCGGAGCAGGAGGGGACTATGGCTACACCTTC. Translating gives CASSLTGAGGDYGYTF.

The CDR3 spells CATQVGGGDGYTF. As DNA, the CDR3 is TGTGCCACCCAGGTAGGGGGAGGAGATGGCTACACCTTC. The rearrangement uses TRBV6-6 and TRBJ1-2, with D possibly matching TRBD1 (6 bases). Trimming removed 10 bases at V and 6 bases at J, with 18 bases between. Germline loops: CDR1 MNHNY, CDR2 SVGAGI (reference sequence). The CDR3 contains 13 residues.

CDR3 sequence (DNA): TGTGCCAGCAGCTCTCGACAGGGACGCGCTGAAGCTTTCTTT. Translation: CASSSRQGRAEAFF. The chain links TRBV7-9 to TRBJ1-1, with TRBD1 identical over 7 bases. The ends lost 4 bases at V and 6 bases at J; junction bases unmatched: 8. CDR1 is SEHNR and CDR2 is FQNEAQ in the germline V gene (reference sequence). The CDR3 runs to 14 residues.

On this clonotype itself: At one end, the junction sequence differs from germline, possibly due to a read error. This rearrangement joins TRBV2 to TRBJ2-7; D is possibly TRBD1 or TRBD2 (5 bases each). Germline V gene sequence: CDR1 SNHLY, CDR2 FYNNEI. This CDR3 is 9 amino acids long. The CDR3 protein is CASSTGRVF. The CDR3, as DNA: TGTGCCAGCAGTACGGGACGCGTCTTC.

The V gene is TRBV6-2 or TRBV6-3, the J gene TRBJ2-7, with 11 bases matching TRBD2. CDR1 is MNHEY, CDR2 SVGEGT, per germline. With V trimmed by 6 bases and J by 5 bases, 9 bases remained unmatched. The CDR3 length is 15 residues. The CDR3 loop reads CASRWTSGQANEQYF. Written as DNA, the CDR3 is TGTGCCAGCAGATGGACTAGCGGGCAGGCGAACGAGCAGTACTTC.

This clonotype was seen repeatedly, ten times or more. This rearrangement joins TRBV7-3 to TRBJ2-1; tentatively, D is TRBD1 (5 bases). Germline assignment: CDR1 SGHTA and CDR2 FQGTGA. CDR3 size: 15 residues. Trimming stripped 3 bases from V and 6 bases from J, with 15 bases between. CDR3 coding DNA: TGTGCCAGCAGCTTTAATCAGGGTTTGGTCAATGAGCAGTTCTTC. Translated, it gives CASSFNQGLVNEQFF. The full variable domain, with the rest looked up from reference TRBV7-3 and TRBJ2-1, is GAGVSQTPSNKVTEKGKYVELRCDPISGHTALYWYRQSLGQGPEFLIYFQGTGAADDSGLPNDRFFAVRPEGSVSTLKIQRTERGDSAVYLCASSFNQGLVNEQFFGPGTRLTVL.

This clonotype occurred a few times. The J gene is TRBJ2-7, the V gene TRBV12-3 or TRBV12-4; 8 positions match TRBD1. J was trimmed by 5 bases and V by 5 bases; bases with no gene match: 5. The CDR3 loop spans 13 amino acids. In nucleotides, the CDR3 is TGTGCCAGCAGTCGGACAGGGAGCGACGAGCAGTACGTC. Translation gives CASSRTGSDEQYV.

Comment on this clonotype: The junction departs from the called germline gene at one end, perhaps through a read error. The chain couples TRBV11-2 to TRBJ2-3, with 7 bases that match TRBD1. The CDR3 length is 13 residues. Germline V gives CDR1 SGHAT, CDR2 FQNNGV. DNA for the CDR3: TGTGTCAGCAGCCAGGGGGTCGCAGATACGCAGTATTTT. It codes for CVSSQGVADTQYF.

The J gene is TRBJ2-3, the V gene TRBV2; a possible D gene is TRBD2 (5 bases). This CDR3 is built from 16 residues. V was shortened by 3 bases and J by 4 bases, with 17 bases between the two germline ends. Germline V lookup: CDR1 SNHLY, CDR2 FYNNEI. This chain's CDR3 is CASSDLMDIGADTQYF. DNA for the CDR3: TGTGCCAGCAGTGACCTAATGGATATCGGGGCAGATACGCAGTATTTT.

This clonotype was detected a few times. The chain joins TRBV12-3 or TRBV12-4 to TRBJ1-4; TRBD1 agrees at 9 bases. The CDR3 is 13 residues long. Losses at the gene ends were 4 bases for V and 7 bases for J; bases not matched to a gene: 1. The CDR3 nucleotides are TGTGCCAGCAGTTGGGACAGGGCTGAAAAACTGTTTTTT. Amino acid sequence: CASSWDRAEKLFF.

At least ten counts were recorded for this clonotype. The V and J genes are TRBV7-2 and TRBJ1-1; no clear D gene. This CDR3 has 13 residues. V was pared by 0 bases and J by 0 bases, with 2 bases between. CDR1 is SGHTA, CDR2 FQGNSA, per germline. For the CDR3, the DNA is TGTGCCAGCAGCTTAGCCCTGAACACTGAAGCTTTCTTT. Encoded protein: CASSLALNTEAFF.